This TCR beta chain derives from a study of coeliac disease (dated 2022 in TCRdb). Context from the whole study: Coeliac patients were categorised as having newly diagnosed active disease, refractory coeliac disease type I, or disease controlled by a gluten-free diet. Because high-resolution HLA typing was not available, biased TRBV7-2 usage was examined as a proof of principle. The study applied next-generation sequencing of rearranged TRB and TRG CDR3 regions to small intestinal lymphocyte fractions from coeliac and non-coeliac patients. The study was aimed at characterising TR repertoires of small intestinal T cells in active, refractory type I and gluten-free-diet-treated coeliac disease. A total of 30 or so patients took part in the full study: about 22 had serologically confirmed coeliac disease and 8 were controls with non-small intestinal disorders. Samples from roughly 27 subjects were successfully TRB sequenced, and these included approximately 25 paired samples of bulk unsorted intraepithelial and lamina propria cells.

Cells were frozen in liquid nitrogen in DMSO/FBS as aliquots of approximately 500,000 cells, with a single aliquot from each fraction going to sequencing. Endoscopy and small intestinal biopsy were performed in all 30 patients in the study. Lamina propria cells were released by collagenase digestion of the biopsy tissue left over after intraepithelial cell isolation. The Qiagen DNeasy blood extraction kit was used to extract genomic DNA from the frozen unsorted cell fractions. General findings and caveats noted by the study authors: The approach was considered by the authors to be unsuitable for unbiased detection of gliadin-specific T cells, as gliadin-specific T cells are scarce and rarely shared between patients. High-purity fractions were not obtained when intraepithelial cells were separated from lamina propria cells, so cross-contamination between compartments was possible. Active coeliac intraepithelial and lamina propria samples had lower TRB and TRG repertoire clonality than controls, suggesting that diverse T cells were recruited. For the most part, TRB repertoires were private, with most amino acid sequences found in only one sample, and V-gene usage showed no significant difference across disease groups. Published gliadin-specific TRB sequences were found in about 50% of the 18 coeliac lamina propria samples but in only 1 of 6 controls.

The library was made by the immunoSEQ multiplex PCR assay. The TR loci underwent multiplexed PCR amplification, with J gene segments targeted by reverse primers and V gene segments targeted by forward primers. The Illumina HiSeq System was used to sequence the amplified CDR3 regions. From the authors' description of their analysis: Closely related reads were merged with a nearest-neighbour algorithm so that PCR and sequencing errors were removed and data were collapsed into unique sequences. Two measures summarised the repertoires: clonality, and T cell density, defined as TR molecules per amount of genomic DNA input. Public TRs were defined as CDR3 amino acid sequences in at least 80% of unsorted samples, then tested for differential abundance between coeliac and control samples. Each lamina propria sample was queried against a list of a few hundred published gliadin-specific TRB sequences. Kruskal-Wallis tests followed by Dunn post-tests were used to test for differences in clonality and density between disease groups. TCRdb holds this immuneACCESS table with in-frame rearrangements only. Some clones are missing; in checked studies, unresolved V genes explain under half, and the rest has no known cause. D and trimming were read from the DNA, whereas the V and J calls and clone size are those reported in that table. The sample records a few thousand clones, approximately 57% of which are singletons. The top ten hold 9.2% of the sample.

V and J are trimmed by 5 bases and 0 bases, and the gene matches miss 15 bases of the junction. CDR1 SGHVS and CDR2 FQNEAQ are derived from the germline V gene. The CDR3 holds 20 amino acids from the cysteine to the phenylalanine. Only the CDR3 region is kept as DNA, spanning 60 bases read in frame from base 1. As concerns this clone: No cognate antigen has been identified for it. Base qualities were left out, and no much larger clone turns up one base away.

The receptor's source is a woman between 25 and 40 years old with active celiac disease. The specimen was lamina propria lymphocytes from the gut. The cell subset or site label of this sample denotes: lamina propria cell (LPC) fraction of small intestinal biopsy. The chain links TRBV7-8 with TRBJ2-7, with TRBD2 matching 14 junction bases. CDR3 region: CASSRNWGLAGVPISYEQYF. The base sequence is TGTGCCAGCAGCCGTAACTGGGGACTAGCGGGAGTACCTATCTCCTACGAGCAGTACTTC. The full variable domain, with segments outside the CDR3 supplied by the reference TRBV7-8 and TRBJ2-7 proteins, appears as GAGVSQSPRYKVAKRGQDVALRCDPISGHVSLFWYQQALGQGPEFLTYFQNEAQLDKSGLPSDRFFAERPEGSVSTLKIQRTQQEDSAVYLCASSRNWGLAGVPISYEQYFGPGTRLTVT.